The T cell receptor (beta chain) under discussion was sequenced for a study of T cell responses to AZD1222 COVID-19 vaccine. TCRdb's copy holds only in-frame clones and misses some; the assay was immunoSEQ multiplex PCR. The repertoire holds 150,000 to 200,000 clones, around 95% seen once, with approximately 0.58% in the top ten. V was cut by 6 bases and J by 7 bases, with 12 bases left in between. There are 13 residues in the CDR3. Germline V gene sequence: CDR1 KGHSH, CDR2 LQKENI. This clonotype was sampled from an adult in good health. The chain joins TRBV18 to TRBJ1-4; TRBD1 might be the D (5 bases). Specimen: peripheral blood, collected on day 0 of AZD1222 vaccination. The CDR3 loop is CASSPRGVEKLFF. The CDR3 DNA reads as TGTGCCAGCTCTCCGCGGGGGGTTGAAAAACTGTTTTTT.